This T cell receptor (beta chain) was captured in a study of T cell responses to AZD1222 COVID-19 vaccine. Study results and limitations: Spike-wide coverage was observed for vaccine-associated CD4 TCRs, with dominant responses at 160-218 and 743-854. Close to half of all spike-specific TCRs reportedly target regions of the variants that are unmutated.

A note on this clone: Its antigen is not identified.

Sequencing was performed with immunoSEQ multiplex PCR; in TCRdb, only in-frame clones are kept and a portion is missing. The sample lists approximately 140,000 clones, approximately 95% occurring once. The V end was cut by 6 bases, the J end by 4 bases, with 12 bases between. CDR3 length equals 13 residues. This sequence originates from an adult in good health. This chain uses TRBV12-3 or TRBV12-4 with TRBJ1-2, with D possibly TRBD1 on 6 matching bases. Source: peripheral blood, taken on day 0 of MenACWY control vaccination. The CDR3 here is CASSPQGTYGYTF. In DNA, the CDR3 is TGTGCCAGCAGCCCCCAGGGGACCTATGGCTACACCTTC.